Presented here are 21 T cell receptor beta chains from one specimen sequenced in a study of control samples from healthy donors and cancer patients. Using immunoSEQ multiplex PCR, the repertoire was profiled, and TCRdb retains in-frame clones only, with some absent. The table lists about 140,000 clones, roughly 89% of them singletons. Source material: blood. The source is a man between 25 and 39 years old in good health.

The gene calls are TRBV6-5 and TRBJ2-5; D gene uncertain. Between the trimmed V and J ends, which lost 7 bases and 4 bases, there was a span of 13 bases. The length of the CDR3 is 13 residues. Germline V lookup: CDR1 MNHEY, CDR2 SVGAGI. CDR3 region: CASTGYWGETQYF. CDR3 bases: TGTGCCAGCACCGGATATTGGGGAGAGACCCAGTACTTC.

The chain combines TRBV7-2 with TRBJ2-7; TRBD2 matches at 11 bases. The V gene's germline CDR1 is SGHTA and CDR2 FQGNSA. CDR3 length: 15 amino acids. V lost 0 bases and J lost 5; bases outside the gene matches: 3. This CDR3 is CASSLAGLAANEQYF. CDR3 nucleotides: TGTGCCAGCAGCTTAGCGGGACTAGCGGCAAACGAGCAGTACTTC.

This chain uses TRBV12-3 or TRBV12-4 with TRBJ2-2, with D unresolved. The CDR3 has 13 amino acids. Trimming removed 1 base from V and 6 bases from J, with 6 bases in between. The CDR3 sequence is CASSLEAAGELFF. CDR3 DNA sequence: TGTGCCAGCAGTTTAGAAGCAGCCGGGGAGCTGTTTTTT.

The chain is built from TRBV19 and TRBJ2-7, with D hard to call. Trimming took off 5 bases at V and 0 bases at J, with 11 bases between the two ends. CDR3 length: 14 residues. Germline CDR1 and CDR2: LNHDA and SQIVND (reference sequence). For the CDR3, the DNA is TGTGCCAGTAGTGTAACAGCGAGCTCCTACGAGCAGTACTTC. Amino acids: CASSVTASSYEQYF. Supplemented by reference TRBV19 and TRBJ2-7, the full variable domain reads DGGITQSPKYLFRKEGQNVTLSCEQNLNHDAMYWYRQDPGQGLRLIYYSQIVNDFQKGDIAEGYSVSREKKESFPLTVTSAQKNPTAFYLCASSVTASSYEQYFGPGTRLTVT.

The count of this clone is one. The chain has TRBV20-1 and TRBJ1-2, with D possibly TRBD1 on 5 matching bases. V was cut by 3 bases and J by 4 bases, with 6 bases left in between. Germline lookup yields CDR1 DFQATT and CDR2 SNEGSKA (reference sequence). The CDR3 extends over 11 amino acids. DNA of the CDR3: TGCAGTGCTAGCGGGGGCTATGGCTACACCTTC. This encodes CSASGGYGYTF.

The chain carries TRBV11-3 and TRBJ2-1; 10 bases agree with TRBD2. Trimming at V came to 1 base and at J to 2 bases, leaving 2 bases not matched to a gene. The length of the CDR3 is 16 residues. CDR1 SGHNT and CDR2 YENEEA come from the germline V gene. The CDR3: CASSLGLAGAYNEQFF. CDR3 nucleotide sequence: TGTGCCAGCAGCTTAGGTCTAGCGGGAGCCTACAATGAGCAGTTCTTC.

The genes are TRBV28 and TRBJ2-1; 9 bases map to TRBD1. The CDR3 totals 16 residues. V was clipped by 3 bases and J by 6 bases; unmatched bases: 9. Germline values: CDR1 MDHEN, CDR2 SYDVKM. CDR3 DNA: TGTGCCAGCAGTTTTTCCCCCGGGACAGGGATCAATGAGCAGTTCTTC. Translating it yields CASSFSPGTGINEQFF.

The gene calls are TRBV7-2 and TRBJ1-1, with D maybe TRBD1 (5 bases). Trimming pared 1 base from V and 8 bases from J, leaving 8 bases between. Germline lookup yields CDR1 SGHTA and CDR2 FQGNSA. The CDR3 covers 12 residues. The CDR3, as DNA: TGTGCCAGCAGCTTAGGGGGGTTAGAAGCTTTCTTT. Protein product: CASSLGGLEAFF.

The chain combines TRBV5-8 with TRBJ2-2; 10 nucleotides align to TRBD1. Germline V gene sequence: CDR1 SGHTS, CDR2 YDEGEE. V trimming: 0 bases; J trimming: 5 bases; junction bases outside the gene matches: 1. The CDR3 runs 15 residues. The CDR3 sequence is CASSLVDRGTGELFF. The CDR3 DNA is TGTGCCAGCAGCTTGGTGGACAGGGGGACCGGGGAGCTGTTTTTT.

The chain recombines TRBV15 with TRBJ2-7, with 14 bases fitting TRBD2. Germline V lookup: CDR1 LNHNV, CDR2 YYDKDF (reference sequence). With V trimmed by 3 bases and J by 4 bases, 2 bases remained unmatched. CDR3 length: 15 amino acids. The CDR3 loop is CATSSGTSGSYEQYF. The CDR3 nucleotides read TGTGCCACCAGCAGCGGGACTAGCGGGAGTTACGAGCAGTACTTC.

This clone was recorded a few times. This chain connects TRBV9 to TRBJ1-2; the D gene is possibly TRBD1 (5 bases). Per the germline V gene, CDR1 is SGDLS and CDR2 is YYNGEE. The CDR3 is made up of 15 amino acids. With 0 bases removed from V and 4 bases from J, the gap between germline ends came to 13 bases. The CDR3 sequence: CASSVGTGGSYGYTF. CDR3 nucleotides: TGTGCCAGCAGCGTAGGAACAGGTGGATCCTATGGCTACACCTTC.

A single count supports this clone. The genes are TRBV7-2 and TRBJ2-7, with D hard to call. CDR1 SGHTA and CDR2 FQGNSA come from the germline V gene. V was pared by 2 bases and J by 0 bases, with 11 bases between. The CDR3 has 15 amino acids. The CDR3 reads CASSLYDSSSYEQYF. The CDR3 bases are TGTGCCAGCAGCTTATATGACTCGAGCTCCTACGAGCAGTACTTC.

The J gene is TRBJ2-7, the V gene TRBV6-1, with no clear D. V lost 1 base, J lost 2 bases, and 9 bases lay in between. Looked up from germline, CDR1 is MNHNS and CDR2 is SASEGT. The CDR3 is made up of 14 amino acids. CDR3: CASSEGFLAYEQYF. CDR3 sequence (DNA): TGTGCCAGCAGTGAAGGATTTCTAGCCTACGAGCAGTACTTC.

This chain links TRBV10-2 with TRBJ1-6, with TRBD1 identical over 7 bases. The CDR3 is 12 residues long. Germline lookup yields CDR1 WSHSY and CDR2 SAAADI. The ends lost 5 bases at V and 8 bases at J; junction bases unmatched: 0. The CDR3: CASSTGDSPLHF. The CDR3 DNA reads as TGCGCCAGCAGTACAGGGGATTCACCCCTCCACTTT.

This clone has just one count. The CDR3: CASSRGPNYGYTF. The CDR3 nucleotides are TGTGCCAGCAGCAGGGGACCAAACTATGGCTACACCTTC. The chain joins TRBV27 to TRBJ1-2, with TRBD1 as a possible D gene (6 bases). Germline-derived CDR1 and CDR2 are MNHEY and SMNVEV (reference sequence). Trimming left V 6 bases short and J 2 bases short, with 10 bases between. CDR3 length: 13 amino acids.

The chain combines TRBV13 with TRBJ2-3, with 8 bases that match TRBD2. Germline V gene lookup returns CDR1 PRHDT and CDR2 FYEKMQ (reference sequence). The V and J ends lost 3 bases and 1 base, in that order; junction bases with no gene match: 3. CDR3 size: 15 residues. The CDR3 DNA sequence: TGTGCCAGCAGCTTTCTGACTAGCGGCACAGATACGCAGTATTTT. Translated: CASSFLTSGTDTQYF.

Only one count was recorded for this clone. This chain uses TRBV4-1 with TRBJ2-7, with 11 positions matching TRBD2. The CDR3 runs 21 residues. V gave up 4 bases and J gave up 2 bases; unmatched junction bases: 22. Germline loops: CDR1 MGHRA, CDR2 YSYEKL. The CDR3 DNA sequence: TGCGCCAGCAGCCGGGCGCCGTCAGCAGGGCTAGCGGGAGGCCTAACCTACGAGCAGTACTTC. Encoded protein: CASSRAPSAGLAGGLTYEQYF.

The chain combines TRBV5-4 with TRBJ2-1; 7 positions agree with TRBD2. The ends lost 4 bases at V and 3 bases at J; junction bases unmatched: 10. Per germline, CDR1 SGHNT and CDR2 YYREEE (reference sequence). This CDR3 comprises 16 residues. The CDR3 sequence: CASSPWGGRDYNEQFF. DNA for the CDR3: TGTGCCAGCAGCCCGTGGGGTGGGAGGGACTACAATGAGCAGTTCTTC.

The CDR3 sequence: CASSIAHGGVSGREQETQYF. In DNA, the CDR3 is TGTGCCAGTAGTATAGCTCATGGCGGGGTCAGCGGGCGGGAGCAAGAGACCCAGTACTTC. This sequence joins TRBV19 and TRBJ2-5; 7 bases map to TRBD2. The CDR3 is 20 amino acids. Trimming took 1 base from V and 2 from J; bases not matched to a gene: 19. Germline V gene data show CDR1 as LNHDA and CDR2 as SQIVND (reference sequence).

The genes are TRBV12-3 or TRBV12-4 and TRBJ1-2; 7 bases align to TRBD1. V shed 7 bases, J shed 5 bases, and the junction held 7 bases outside the gene matches. The CDR3 totals 13 residues. CDR3 in DNA: TGTGCCAGCACTCGGGACAGCGCATATGGCTACACCTTC. This codes for CASTRDSAYGYTF.

This chain uses TRBV24-1 with TRBJ2-3; D possibly corresponds to TRBD1 (6 bases). The CDR3 is 16 amino acids. Germline CDR1 is KGHDR and CDR2 is SFDVKD. Deletions cut 3 bases from V and 5 bases from J, with 17 bases between. CDR3 nucleotide sequence: TGTGCCACCAGTGATGACAGGTTTAATCTCATAGATACGCAGTATTTT. Residues: CATSDDRFNLIDTQYF.